This T cell receptor beta chain was captured in a study of T cells in Graves' hyperthyroidism and ophthalmopathy. V lost 7 bases and J 7 bases, leaving 17 bases between the germline ends. The CDR3 has 14 amino acids. Thyroid ultrasound and orbital computed tomography, with clinical symptoms and serum thyroxine and TRAb, informed diagnoses. Template material for amplifying TCR beta CDR3 regions consisted of RNA transcripts. Carried out on the TCR CDR3, a first-round RT-PCR used the HTBI primer set. TCRdb re-analysed the multiplex PCR reads in MiXCR, keeping a single row per CDR3 protein. The table shows a few hundred thousand distinct CDR3 sequences, with more than 15% occurring only once. This clonotype was recorded many times.

The clonotype originates from a woman in her thirties or forties with Graves' ophthalmopathy. The chain combines TRBV12-3 or TRBV12-4 with TRBJ1-5, with D possibly TRBD1 on 6 matching bases. The sample consisted of blood. CDR3 bases: TGTGCCAGCACCTCAGGGGCGGAGGGACAGCCCCAGCATTTT. Its translation is CASTSGAEGQPQHF.